The entry that follows covers one T cell receptor (beta chain) sequence. It has no known antigen specificity. No much larger clone exists at a distance of one base, and base qualities are not known. The CDR3 regions of human TCRbeta chains were subjected to immunosequencing. The study's processing was this. TCRs in the repertoires were compared against a reference library of SARS-CoV-2-specific TCRs that had been generated with the MIRA antigen-specificity platform. Breadth was defined as the fraction of unique TCRs that were SARS-CoV-2-associated, and depth was defined as the fraction of total T cells that were SARS-CoV-2-associated. Using the MIRA data, every spike-specific TCR was mapped to the spike region that the TCR reacted to and assigned to either a CD4 or a CD8 class. Log10-transformed breadth and depth values were compared by one-way ANOVA with Sidak's multiple comparisons tests. In its TCRdb copy, this immuneACCESS table keeps in-frame sequences only and misses some clones. Where compared with another copy, unresolved V genes explain less than half of these, and the others have no known cause. V and J calls and clone size are given by that table; D and trimming were obtained from the DNA. The sample records some 190,000 clones, approximately 93% of which are singletons. About 1.8% of the sample is in the top ten clones.

The sample is drawn from a study of T cell responses to AZD1222 COVID-19 vaccine (dated by TCRdb to the early 2020s). About the investigation overall: A total of around 240 trial participants underwent TCR sequencing, of whom 207 had received two doses of AZD1222 and some 26 had received two doses of the MenACWY control vaccine. Trial participants were enrolled into age subgroups of 18-55, 56-69 and 70-plus years, which contained about 150, 27 and 61 TCR-sequenced participants, respectively. The study at large found these results: CD4 TCRs associated with the vaccine covered the entire spike protein, and the dominant responses were in regions 160-218 and 743-854. Participants were mostly white British, with more females than males. The authors suggested clonal diversity may have been underestimated. The 56-69-year group was small, and its depth increase did not reach significance, likely because of low power. Conclusions about previously exposed vaccinees were limited because only six AZD1222 recipients were SARS-CoV-2 seropositive at baseline. A significant rise in spike-specific TCR breadth and depth was observed after two AZD1222 doses relative to day 0 and relative to MenACWY recipients. Because no day 14 peak-response samples were available, repertoires were characterized only after the peak T cell response. Nearly half of unique spike-specific TCRs reportedly recognized epitopes outside regions mutated in the B.1.351 and B.1.1.7 variants.

For this chain, trimming is 5 bases at the V end and 11 bases at the J end, and the number of junction bases without a gene match is 7. From cysteine to phenylalanine, the CDR3 is 12 amino acids long. The only DNA kept is the CDR3, 36 bases in frame from the first base. The sample's time point, from its label and the paper: about 28 days (+/-7) after the second vaccine dose. Because spike-specific TCR depth and breadth did not differ between the two schedules, AZD1222 recipients who got a second dose at roughly 4 weeks were pooled with those who got a second dose at roughly 12 weeks. Vaccinee samples were obtained from the UK trials COV001 and COV002, which included a single-blind randomized controlled phase 2/3 trial of AZD1222 (ChAdOx1 nCoV-19) in healthy adults. Trial participant PBMC samples were collected at day 0 and day 28 after the second dose for TCRbeta chain sequencing.

The starting material was peripheral blood, obtained 28 days after the second AZD1222 dose. The receptor's source is an adult who received the AZD1222 COVID-19 vaccine. The sequence joins TRBV12-3 or TRBV12-4 to TRBJ1-1, with TRBD1 identical over 8 junction bases. Here the CDR3 is given as CASSQFRGLAFF. The DNA sequence is given as TGTGCCAGCAGTCAATTCAGGGGGCTGGCTTTCTTT.